This TCR beta chain was recovered during a study of tissue T cells after allogeneic stem cell transplantation. At the level of the study: This research-autopsy study prospectively enrolled adult allogeneic hematopoietic cell transplant recipients with steroid-refractory graft-versus-host disease.

CDR3 sequences, V/J genes, frequencies and template counts came from survey-depth TCRbeta sequencing. Clones were read by immunoSEQ multiplex PCR, and TCRdb kept only the in-frame ones, dropping some. The table records under 50,000 clones, roughly 90% of them present only once. This CDR3 region has 12 residues. Germline V gene lookup returns CDR1 SEHNR and CDR2 FQNEAQ (reference sequence). Trimming took off 8 bases at V and 4 bases at J, with 11 bases between the two ends. With respect to this clone: Its specificity is not known.

Points from the study as a whole: The patient cohort was small and clinically heterogeneous, with limited sampling depth. Anatomically similar tissues had similar TCR repertoires within each patient.

The source was blood, collected before transplantation. This receptor was taken from a woman aged 35-70 years who later had graft-versus-host disease after an allogeneic stem cell transplant. The chain couples TRBV7-9 to TRBJ2-5, with a possible D match to TRBD1 (5 bases). The CDR3: CASGFRVETQYF. Here the CDR3 DNA reads TGTGCCAGCGGATTCAGGGTAGAGACCCAGTACTTC.